The rows below give T cell receptor beta chains drawn from one sample of a study of OX40 agonist ivuxolimab in advanced cancers. Generated by immunoSEQ multiplex PCR, the TCRdb table keeps only in-frame clones and is missing some. In the table there are about 67,000 clones, 90% to 95% of which are singletons. Specimen: CD4+ or CD8+ T cells sorted from blood, collected in a trial of the OX40 agonist ivuxolimab. The source of these receptors is an adult with an advanced solid tumor such as melanoma, head and neck, liver or kidney cancer. Both conserved end residues are part of each CDR3. A D gene is named only where the DNA matches it firmly. Size is omitted from some rows. Given values are once, few, many or a class for expanded clones.

d_gene: NA; abundance: NA; j_gene: TRBJ2-1; v_gene: TRBV5-1; CDR3aa: CASSLAGNEQFF; CDR3nt: TGCGCCAGCAGCTTGGCCGGAAATGAGCAGTTCTTC
d_gene: TRBD2; abundance: NA; j_gene: TRBJ2-5; v_gene: TRBV5-8; CDR3aa: CASSQGTSGQETQYF; CDR3nt: TGTGCCAGCAGCCAGGGGACTAGCGGTCAAGAGACCCAGTACTTC
d_gene: NA; abundance: NA; j_gene: TRBJ2-7; v_gene: TRBV7-3; CDR3aa: CASSLLGQSYEQYF; CDR3nt: TGTGCCAGCAGCTTATTAGGACAGTCCTACGAGCAGTACTTC
d_gene: NA; abundance: NA; j_gene: TRBJ2-3; v_gene: TRBV9; CDR3aa: CASSATDTQYF; CDR3nt: TGTGCCAGCAGCGCCACAGATACGCAGTATTTT
d_gene: TRBD1; abundance: NA; j_gene: TRBJ2-7; v_gene: TRBV7-9; CDR3aa: CASSRLGQLIDYEQYF; CDR3nt: TGTGCCAGCAGCCGCTTGGGACAGCTAATAGACTACGAGCAGTACTTC
d_gene: TRBD2; abundance: few; j_gene: TRBJ2-7; v_gene: TRBV15; CDR3aa: CATSRDGTSDHEQYF; CDR3nt: TGTGCCACCAGCAGAGATGGGACTAGTGACCACGAGCAGTACTTC
d_gene: NA; abundance: NA; j_gene: TRBJ1-1; v_gene: TRBV7-2; CDR3aa: CASSRLTGGEAFF; CDR3nt: TGTGCCAGCAGCCGATTGACAGGTGGTGAAGCTTTCTTT
d_gene: NA; abundance: NA; j_gene: TRBJ2-1; v_gene: TRBV15; CDR3aa: CATRKGVSYNEQFF; CDR3nt: TGTGCCACTAGGAAAGGGGTCTCCTACAATGAGCAGTTCTTC
d_gene: NA; abundance: once; j_gene: TRBJ1-3; v_gene: TRBV12-5; CDR3aa: CASGFTGTPGNTIYF; CDR3nt: TGTGCTAGTGGTTTTACAGGAACCCCTGGAAACACCATATATTTT
d_gene: TRBD1; abundance: NA; j_gene: TRBJ1-5; v_gene: TRBV28; CDR3aa: CASSAPGQGGQPQHF; CDR3nt: TGTGCCAGCAGTGCACCGGGACAGGGAGGCCAGCCCCAGCATTTT
d_gene: NA; abundance: NA; j_gene: TRBJ1-1; v_gene: TRBV11-2; CDR3aa: CASSSVNTEAFF; CDR3nt: TGTGCCAGCAGCTCTGTGAACACTGAAGCTTTCTTT
d_gene: TRBD1; abundance: NA; j_gene: TRBJ2-3; v_gene: TRBV5-1; CDR3aa: CASSLGDRGPDTQYF; CDR3nt: TGCGCCAGCAGCTTGGGAGACAGGGGACCAGATACGCAGTATTTT
d_gene: NA; abundance: NA; j_gene: TRBJ1-2; v_gene: TRBV25-1; CDR3aa: CASSEEGAGAAVYGYTF; CDR3nt: TGTGCCAGCAGTGAAGAAGGCGCAGGGGCTGCGGTCTATGGCTACACCTTC
d_gene: TRBD2; abundance: once; j_gene: TRBJ2-7; v_gene: TRBV9; CDR3aa: CASSVGLAGGSYEQYF; CDR3nt: TGTGCCAGCAGCGTAGGCCTAGCGGGAGGGTCCTACGAGCAGTACTTC
d_gene: NA; abundance: NA; j_gene: TRBJ2-1; v_gene: TRBV14; CDR3aa: CASSQLFSFNEQFF; CDR3nt: TGTGCCAGCAGCCAACTCTTCAGTTTCAATGAGCAGTTCTTC
d_gene: TRBD1; abundance: NA; j_gene: TRBJ1-6; v_gene: TRBV2; CDR3aa: CASSGRDSSYNSPLHF; CDR3nt: TGTGCCAGCAGCGGAAGGGACAGCTCCTATAATTCACCCCTCCACTTT
d_gene: TRBD2; abundance: NA; j_gene: TRBJ2-1; v_gene: TRBV7-3; CDR3aa: CASSVSGRAYNEQFF; CDR3nt: TGTGCCAGCAGCGTTAGCGGGAGGGCCTACAATGAGCAGTTCTTC
d_gene: TRBD1; abundance: NA; j_gene: TRBJ1-5; v_gene: TRBV6-5; CDR3aa: CASRQGTGGNQPQHF; CDR3nt: TGTGCCAGCAGGCAAGGGACAGGGGGCAATCAGCCCCAGCATTTT
d_gene: NA; abundance: NA; j_gene: TRBJ2-7; v_gene: TRBV20-1; CDR3aa: CSARVSHEQYF; CDR3nt: TGCAGTGCTAGAGTGAGCCACGAGCAGTACTTC
d_gene: TRBD1; abundance: NA; j_gene: TRBJ1-5; v_gene: TRBV5-8; CDR3aa: CASSFTGAGNQPQHF; CDR3nt: TGTGCCAGCAGCTTTACAGGGGCGGGAAATCAGCCCCAGCATTTT
d_gene: TRBD1; abundance: once; j_gene: TRBJ2-7; v_gene: TRBV6-5; CDR3aa: CASRRQGAAYEQYF; CDR3nt: TGTGCCAGCAGGCGACAGGGGGCCGCCTACGAGCAGTACTTC
d_gene: TRBD2; abundance: NA; j_gene: TRBJ2-3; v_gene: TRBV11-2; CDR3aa: CASSSSSGRTDTQYF; CDR3nt: TGTGCCAGCAGCTCCTCTAGCGGTCGCACAGATACGCAGTATTTT
d_gene: TRBD1; abundance: once; j_gene: TRBJ2-3; v_gene: TRBV25-1; CDR3aa: CASSEFGTGAADTQYF; CDR3nt: TGTGCCAGCAGTGAATTTGGGACAGGGGCCGCAGATACGCAGTATTTT
d_gene: TRBD1; abundance: NA; j_gene: TRBJ2-5; v_gene: TRBV6-1; CDR3aa: CASSEQGVGETQYF; CDR3nt: TGTGCCAGCAGTGAACAGGGGGTAGGAGAGACCCAGTACTTC
d_gene: NA; abundance: NA; j_gene: TRBJ2-2; v_gene: TRBV19; CDR3aa: CASSRGTGELFF; CDR3nt: TGTGCCAGTAGTAGGGGCACCGGGGAGCTGTTTTTT
d_gene: TRBD2; abundance: NA; j_gene: TRBJ2-3; v_gene: TRBV28; CDR3aa: CASSSRTSGPTDTQYF; CDR3nt: TGTGCCAGCAGTTCCAGGACTAGCGGACCCACAGATACGCAGTATTTT
d_gene: NA; abundance: NA; j_gene: TRBJ1-3; v_gene: TRBV2; CDR3aa: CASSEHAGSSSGNTIYF; CDR3nt: TGTGCCAGCAGTGAGCATGCAGGGTCGAGTTCTGGAAACACCATATATTTT
d_gene: NA; abundance: NA; j_gene: TRBJ2-2; v_gene: TRBV6-6; CDR3aa: CASSQSNTGELFF; CDR3nt: TGTGCCAGCAGTCAATCGAACACCGGGGAGCTGTTTTTT
d_gene: NA; abundance: once; j_gene: TRBJ1-1; v_gene: TRBV28; CDR3aa: CASSLGGWTEAFF; CDR3nt: TGTGCCAGCAGTTTGGGGGGTTGGACTGAAGCTTTCTTT
d_gene: NA; abundance: few; j_gene: TRBJ1-5; v_gene: TRBV19; CDR3aa: CASSMGGETGNQPQHF; CDR3nt: TGTGCCAGTAGTATGGGTGGAGAGACAGGCAATCAGCCCCAGCATTTT
d_gene: TRBD1; abundance: NA; j_gene: TRBJ1-4; v_gene: TRBV18; CDR3aa: CASSPLPGGEFKGNEKLFF; CDR3nt: TGTGCCAGCTCACCGCTCCCAGGGGGCGAATTTAAGGGTAATGAAAAACTGTTTTTT
d_gene: TRBD1; abundance: NA; j_gene: TRBJ1-2; v_gene: TRBV4-1; CDR3aa: CASSQGAQGDINHGGYTF; CDR3nt: TGCGCCAGCAGCCAAGGGGCACAGGGGGACATCAATCACGGGGGCTACACCTTC
d_gene: NA; abundance: NA; j_gene: TRBJ2-5; v_gene: TRBV10-3; CDR3aa: CAISDSHEKQETQYF; CDR3nt: TGTGCCATCAGTGACTCGCACGAGAAGCAAGAGACCCAGTACTTC
d_gene: TRBD1; abundance: NA; j_gene: TRBJ1-1; v_gene: TRBV19; CDR3aa: CASKDRETTNTEAFF; CDR3nt: TGTGCCAGTAAAGACAGGGAAACTACCAACACTGAAGCTTTCTTT
d_gene: TRBD1; abundance: NA; j_gene: TRBJ2-1; v_gene: TRBV19; CDR3aa: CASSVQGASYNEQFF; CDR3nt: TGTGCCAGTAGTGTCCAGGGGGCGTCGTACAATGAGCAGTTCTTC
d_gene: TRBD1; abundance: NA; j_gene: TRBJ1-4; v_gene: TRBV28; CDR3aa: CASRSRQGAINEKLFF; CDR3nt: TGTGCCAGCAGGTCTCGACAGGGGGCGATTAATGAAAAACTGTTTTTT
d_gene: TRBD1; abundance: NA; j_gene: TRBJ2-1; v_gene: TRBV5-1; CDR3aa: CASSLGQGGYNEQFF; CDR3nt: TGCGCCAGCAGCCTGGGACAGGGGGGGTACAATGAGCAGTTCTTC
d_gene: TRBD2; abundance: NA; j_gene: TRBJ2-2; v_gene: TRBV19; CDR3aa: CASTAVGLAGRGTGELFF; CDR3nt: TGTGCCAGTACCGCAGTCGGACTAGCGGGAAGAGGCACCGGGGAGCTGTTTTTT
d_gene: NA; abundance: NA; j_gene: TRBJ1-1; v_gene: TRBV5-1; CDR3aa: CASSIAGTQNTEAFF; CDR3nt: TGCGCCAGCAGCATCGCCGGGACACAGAACACTGAAGCTTTCTTT
d_gene: NA; abundance: NA; j_gene: TRBJ1-1; v_gene: TRBV10-1; CDR3aa: CASRGSNTEAFF; CDR3nt: TGCGCATCGCGGGGTTCGAACACTGAAGCTTTCTTT
d_gene: NA; abundance: NA; j_gene: TRBJ2-3; v_gene: TRBV19; CDR3aa: CASSPSGDTQYF; CDR3nt: TGTGCCAGTTCCCCCTCGGGGGATACGCAGTATTTT
d_gene: TRBD2; abundance: NA; j_gene: TRBJ2-1; v_gene: TRBV25-1; CDR3aa: CASSGRGSYNEQFF; CDR3nt: TGTGCCAGTAGCGGGAGAGGTTCCTACAATGAGCAGTTCTTC
d_gene: TRBD2; abundance: NA; j_gene: TRBJ2-7; v_gene: TRBV25-1; CDR3aa: CASSDLSGSTTHEQYF; CDR3nt: TGTGCCAGCAGTGACCTTAGCGGGAGTACCACCCACGAGCAGTACTTC
d_gene: NA; abundance: NA; j_gene: TRBJ2-1; v_gene: TRBV7-2; CDR3aa: CASSLSASLQFF; CDR3nt: TGTGCCAGCAGCTTAAGTGCCAGCCTGCAGTTCTTC
d_gene: NA; abundance: NA; j_gene: TRBJ2-7; v_gene: TRBV7-9; CDR3aa: CASSLSYEQYF; CDR3nt: TGTGCCAGCAGCTTATCCTACGAGCAGTACTTC
d_gene: NA; abundance: NA; j_gene: TRBJ2-7; v_gene: TRBV4-1; CDR3aa: CASSLYGQTYEQYF; CDR3nt: TGCGCCAGCAGCCTGTACGGACAGACCTACGAGCAGTACTTC
d_gene: TRBD2; abundance: NA; j_gene: TRBJ2-1; v_gene: TRBV6-4; CDR3aa: CASSPTIAGGDNEQFF; CDR3nt: TGTGCCAGCAGCCCTACTATAGCGGGAGGGGACAATGAGCAGTTCTTC
d_gene: NA; abundance: NA; j_gene: TRBJ1-3; v_gene: TRBV11-2; CDR3aa: CASSFIGNTIYF; CDR3nt: TGTGCCAGCAGCTTTATCGGAAACACCATATATTTT
d_gene: TRBD1; abundance: few; j_gene: TRBJ1-1; v_gene: TRBV9; CDR3aa: CASSVGTGFGESEAFF; CDR3nt: TGTGCCAGCAGCGTAGGGACAGGGTTTGGAGAATCTGAAGCTTTCTTT
d_gene: NA; abundance: NA; j_gene: TRBJ2-7; v_gene: TRBV4-2; CDR3aa: CASSQPFTGNSYEQYF; CDR3nt: TGTGCCAGCAGCCAGCCATTCACAGGGAACTCCTACGAGCAGTACTTC
d_gene: TRBD1; abundance: NA; j_gene: TRBJ2-7; v_gene: TRBV11-2; CDR3aa: CASSSGQEETRKYF; CDR3nt: TGTGCCAGCAGCTCGGGACAGGAAGAAACCAGGAAGTACTTC
d_gene: NA; abundance: NA; j_gene: TRBJ2-1; v_gene: TRBV11-1; CDR3aa: CASSFGVLSYNEQFF; CDR3nt: TGTGCCAGCAGCTTTGGAGTTCTTTCCTACAATGAGCAGTTCTTC
d_gene: TRBD1; abundance: NA; j_gene: TRBJ1-6; v_gene: TRBV2; CDR3aa: CASRGTGVGNSPLHF; CDR3nt: TGTGCCAGCAGAGGTACAGGGGTCGGGAATTCACCCCTCCACTTT
d_gene: NA; abundance: NA; j_gene: TRBJ2-2; v_gene: TRBV27; CDR3aa: CAASPQRTGELFF; CDR3nt: TGTGCCGCCTCCCCCCAGAGGACCGGGGAGCTGTTTTTT
d_gene: NA; abundance: NA; j_gene: TRBJ2-2; v_gene: TRBV11-3; CDR3aa: CASSSKDSGELFF; CDR3nt: TGTGCCAGCAGCTCGAAGGACAGCGGGGAGCTGTTTTTT
d_gene: NA; abundance: NA; j_gene: TRBJ1-5; v_gene: TRBV2; CDR3aa: CASSSGRFQPQHF; CDR3nt: TGTGCCAGCAGTTCCGGAAGATTTCAGCCCCAGCATTTT
d_gene: NA; abundance: NA; j_gene: TRBJ1-2; v_gene: TRBV4-1; CDR3aa: CASSQGGTTLRNYGYTF; CDR3nt: TGCGCCAGCAGCCAGGGTGGGACAACACTTAGAAACTATGGCTACACCTTC
d_gene: NA; abundance: NA; j_gene: TRBJ1-1; v_gene: TRBV5-1; CDR3aa: CASSSTTGIGVRHTEAFF; CDR3nt: TGCGCCAGCAGCTCTACCACAGGGATTGGGGTTAGGCACACTGAAGCTTTCTTT
d_gene: TRBD2; abundance: once; j_gene: TRBJ2-6; v_gene: TRBV6-1; CDR3aa: CASSERLAGASGANVLTF; CDR3nt: TGTGCCAGCAGTGAGAGATTAGCGGGAGCATCTGGGGCCAACGTCCTGACTTTC
d_gene: TRBD2; abundance: NA; j_gene: TRBJ2-1; v_gene: TRBV19; CDR3aa: CASSPRTSYEQFF; CDR3nt: TGTGCCAGTAGCCCCCGGACTAGTTATGAGCAGTTCTTC